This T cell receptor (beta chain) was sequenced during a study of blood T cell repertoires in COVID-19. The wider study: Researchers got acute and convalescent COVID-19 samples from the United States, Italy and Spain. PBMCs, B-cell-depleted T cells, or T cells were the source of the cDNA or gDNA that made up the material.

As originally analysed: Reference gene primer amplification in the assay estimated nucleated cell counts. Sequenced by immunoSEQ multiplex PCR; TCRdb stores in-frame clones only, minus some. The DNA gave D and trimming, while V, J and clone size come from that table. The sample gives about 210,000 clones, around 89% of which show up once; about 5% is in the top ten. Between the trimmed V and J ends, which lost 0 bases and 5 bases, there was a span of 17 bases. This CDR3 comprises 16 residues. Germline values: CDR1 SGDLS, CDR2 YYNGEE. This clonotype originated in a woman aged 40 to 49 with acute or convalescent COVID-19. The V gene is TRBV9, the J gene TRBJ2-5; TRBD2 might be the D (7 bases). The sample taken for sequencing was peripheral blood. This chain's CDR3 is CASSVESGGFGETQYF. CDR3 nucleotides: TGTGCCAGCAGCGTAGAATCGGGGGGCTTTGGGGAGACCCAGTACTTC.